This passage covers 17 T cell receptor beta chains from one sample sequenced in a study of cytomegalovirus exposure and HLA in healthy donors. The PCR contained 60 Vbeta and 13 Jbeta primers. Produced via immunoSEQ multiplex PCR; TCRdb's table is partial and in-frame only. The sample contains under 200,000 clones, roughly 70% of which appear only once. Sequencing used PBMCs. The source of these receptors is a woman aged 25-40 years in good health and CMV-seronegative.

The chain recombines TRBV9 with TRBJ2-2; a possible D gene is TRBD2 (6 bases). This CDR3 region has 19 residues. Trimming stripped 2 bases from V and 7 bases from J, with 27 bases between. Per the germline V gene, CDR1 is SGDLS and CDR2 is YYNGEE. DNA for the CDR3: TGTGCCAGCAGCGTGGGTGCGTTGGGGACTTTAAGGGTTATCGGGGAGCTGTTTTTT. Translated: CASSVGALGTLRVIGELFF.

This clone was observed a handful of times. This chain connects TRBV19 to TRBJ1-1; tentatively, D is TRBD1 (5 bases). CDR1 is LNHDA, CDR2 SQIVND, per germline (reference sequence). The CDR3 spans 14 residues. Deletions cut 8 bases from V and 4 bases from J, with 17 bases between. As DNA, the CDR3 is TGTGCCAGTGGGGACTCAACCGTAGGCACTGAAGCTTTCTTT. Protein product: CASGDSTVGTEAFF.

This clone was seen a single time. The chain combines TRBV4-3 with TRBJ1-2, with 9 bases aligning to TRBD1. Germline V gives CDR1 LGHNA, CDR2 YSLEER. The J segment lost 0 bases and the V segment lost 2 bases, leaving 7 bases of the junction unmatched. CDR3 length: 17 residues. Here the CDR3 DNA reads TGCGCCAGCAGCCAATGGACAGGGGATCTTTCTAACTATGGCTACACCTTC. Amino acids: CASSQWTGDLSNYGYTF.

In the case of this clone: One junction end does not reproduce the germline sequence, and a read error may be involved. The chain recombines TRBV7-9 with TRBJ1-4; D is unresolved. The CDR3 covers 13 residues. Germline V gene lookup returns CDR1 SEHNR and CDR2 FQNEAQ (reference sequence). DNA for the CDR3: TGTTCCAGCAGCCGAGTGGAGAATGAAAAACTGTTTTTT. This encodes CSSSRVENEKLFF.

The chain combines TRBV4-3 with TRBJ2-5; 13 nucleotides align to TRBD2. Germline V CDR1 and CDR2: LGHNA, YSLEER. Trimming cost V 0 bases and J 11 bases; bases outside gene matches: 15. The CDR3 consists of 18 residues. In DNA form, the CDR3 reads TGCGCCAGCAGCCAAGATCAGGGTTGGACTAGCGGGAGCGGGGAGCAGTACTTC. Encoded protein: CASSQDQGWTSGSGEQYF.

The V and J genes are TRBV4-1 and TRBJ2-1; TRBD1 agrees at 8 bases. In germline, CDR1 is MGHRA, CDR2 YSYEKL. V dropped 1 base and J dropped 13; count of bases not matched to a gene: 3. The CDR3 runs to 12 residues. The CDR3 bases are TGCGCCAGCAGCCAAGCACAGGGGGTTCAGTTCTTC. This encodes CASSQAQGVQFF.

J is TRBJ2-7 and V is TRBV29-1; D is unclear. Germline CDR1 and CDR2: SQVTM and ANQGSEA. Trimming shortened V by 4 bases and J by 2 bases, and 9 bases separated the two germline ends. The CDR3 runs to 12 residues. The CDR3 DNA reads TGCAGCGTTGGTGGCAGGACCTACGAGCAGTACTTC. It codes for CSVGGRTYEQYF.

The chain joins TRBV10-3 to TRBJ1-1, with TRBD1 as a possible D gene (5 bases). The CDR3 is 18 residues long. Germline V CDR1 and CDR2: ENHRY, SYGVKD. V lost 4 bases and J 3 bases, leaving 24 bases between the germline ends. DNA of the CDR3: TGTGCCATCAGTGGAGCAACGGGGAGGGGCCGACTGGACACTGAAGCTTTCTTT. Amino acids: CAISGATGRGRLDTEAFF.

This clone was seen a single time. The DNA for the CDR3 is TGTGCCAGCAGTGAAGCCCCCCAGGGATACTATGGCTACACCTTC. As protein: CASSEAPQGYYGYTF. The V call is TRBV2, the J call TRBJ1-2, with D possibly being TRBD1 (5 bases). CDR1 is SNHLY, CDR2 FYNNEI, per germline. This CDR3 region has 15 residues. The V gene lost 0 bases and the J gene lost 3 bases, with 11 bases spanning the gap.

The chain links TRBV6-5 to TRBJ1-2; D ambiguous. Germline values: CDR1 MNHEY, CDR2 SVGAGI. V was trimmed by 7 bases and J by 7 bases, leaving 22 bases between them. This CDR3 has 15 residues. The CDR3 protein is CASKRGQSLYLGYTF. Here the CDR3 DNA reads TGTGCCAGCAAGCGCGGGCAGAGCCTCTATCTTGGCTACACCTTC.

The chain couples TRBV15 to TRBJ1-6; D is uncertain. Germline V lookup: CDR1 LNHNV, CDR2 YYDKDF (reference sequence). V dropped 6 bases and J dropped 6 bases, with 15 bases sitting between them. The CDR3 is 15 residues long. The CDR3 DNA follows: TGTGCCACCAGTGACACCGGCTTAATTAATTCACCCCTCCACTTT. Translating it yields CATSDTGLINSPLHF.

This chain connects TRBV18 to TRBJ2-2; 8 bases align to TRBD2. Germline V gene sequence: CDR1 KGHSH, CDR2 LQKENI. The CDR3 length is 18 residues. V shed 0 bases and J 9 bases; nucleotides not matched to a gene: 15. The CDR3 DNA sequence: TGTGCCAGCTCACCACCGGGGCTAGCGGGCCCCCGTACGAGGGAGCTGTTTTTT. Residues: CASSPPGLAGPRTRELFF.

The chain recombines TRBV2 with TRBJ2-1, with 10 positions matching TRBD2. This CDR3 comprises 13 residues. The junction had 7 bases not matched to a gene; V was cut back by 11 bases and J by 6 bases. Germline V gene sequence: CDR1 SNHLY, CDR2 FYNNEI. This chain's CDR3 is CARSAGGPNEQFF. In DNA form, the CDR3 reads TGTGCCCGCTCAGCGGGAGGGCCCAATGAGCAGTTCTTC.

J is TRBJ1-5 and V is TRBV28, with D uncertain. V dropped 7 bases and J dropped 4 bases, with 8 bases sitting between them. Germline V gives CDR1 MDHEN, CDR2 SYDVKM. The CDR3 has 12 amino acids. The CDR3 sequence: CASTVSNQPQHF. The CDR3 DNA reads TGTGCCAGCACGGTCTCAAATCAGCCCCAGCATTTT.

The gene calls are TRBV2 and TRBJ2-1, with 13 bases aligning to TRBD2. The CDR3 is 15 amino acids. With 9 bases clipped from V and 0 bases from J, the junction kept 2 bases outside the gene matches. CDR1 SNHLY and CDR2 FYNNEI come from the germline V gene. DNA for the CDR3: TGTGCCAGGGGGACTAGCGGGGCCTCCTACAATGAGCAGTTCTTC. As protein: CARGTSGASYNEQFF.

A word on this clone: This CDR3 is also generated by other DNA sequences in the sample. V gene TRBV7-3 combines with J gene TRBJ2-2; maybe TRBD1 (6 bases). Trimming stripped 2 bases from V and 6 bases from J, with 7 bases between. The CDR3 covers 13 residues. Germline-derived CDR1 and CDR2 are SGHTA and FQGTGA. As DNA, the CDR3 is TGTGCCAGCAGCTTATCAGGGGCCGGGGAGCTGTTTTTT. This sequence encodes CASSLSGAGELFF.

CDR3 loop: CASSEAGQGRTNYGYTF. Written as DNA, the CDR3 is TGTGCCAGCAGTGAAGCAGGACAGGGGAGAACTAACTATGGCTACACCTTC. This chain joins TRBV2 and TRBJ1-2; 9 bases agree with TRBD1. Trimming at V came to 0 bases and at J to 0 bases, leaving 5 bases not matched to a gene. Looked up from germline, CDR1 is SNHLY and CDR2 is FYNNEI. This CDR3 spans 17 amino acids.